This T cell receptor beta chain was recovered during a study of identical twins. Regarding the study as a whole: Findings depended on cross-sectional statistics rather than tracking the same donors.

Carrying unique molecular identifiers, the cDNA also gained a universal primer site through template switching. TCRdb reanalysed the 5' RACE reads using MiXCR and keeps one entry per CDR3 protein. The repertoire holds nearly 250,000 distinct CDR3 sequences, with about 7.3% as singletons. This clonotype showed up many times. Antigen specificity is unknown. This CDR3 comprises 11 residues. Trimming removed 3 bases from V and 7 bases from J, with 6 bases in between. CDR1 and CDR2 (germline): MDHEN, SYDVKM. These data were also reused for a study on yellow fever vaccine responses in identical twins. Per that paper: It has been reported that, in twins, the vaccine T cell response seemed partly convergent and partly personalized.

This clonotype originated in a woman aged 18-30 years in good health. The sample taken for sequencing was memory (CD45RO+) T cells sorted from blood. The chain links TRBV28 to TRBJ1-2; D perhaps matches TRBD1 (5 bases). Here the CDR3 reads CASSLGVGYTF. DNA of the CDR3: TGTGCCAGCAGTTTGGGGGTTGGCTACACCTTC.